The 11 T cell receptor beta chains reported below all come from one sample, sequenced in a study of monozygotic twins with inflammatory bowel disease. With the 5' RACE reads reprocessed, TCRdb shows one record per CDR3 protein and no DNA. The listing contains some 130,000 distinct CDR3 sequences. What was sequenced was blood. Receptor source: a human donor with ulcerative colitis or Crohn's disease, or a healthy co-twin of an affected twin (not recorded which).

The J gene is TRBJ2-1, the V gene TRBV20-1; without DNA, the TCRdb call of TRBD1 cannot be checked. Germline V gene lookup returns CDR1 DFQATT and CDR2 SNEGSKA (reference sequence). This CDR3 is 14 amino acids long. The CDR3 here is CSANRPGDYNEQFF.

This rearrangement joins TRBV5-1 to TRBJ1-1. The CDR3 is 15 amino acids. Per the germline V gene, CDR1 is SGHRS and CDR2 is YFSETQ. The CDR3 here is CASSLDARRNTEAFF.

The V call is TRBV3-1, the J call TRBJ2-7; TCRdb proposes TRBD2, but this gene call is untestable without DNA. The germline gives CDR1 LGHDT, CDR2 YNNKEL (reference sequence). The CDR3 contains 17 residues. CDR3 protein: CASSQGSLTSGRDEQYF.

J is TRBJ2-1 and V is TRBV5-6; TCRdb calls TRBD1, which cannot be checked without DNA. Germline V CDR1 and CDR2: SGHDT, YYEEEE. This CDR3 is 14 amino acids long. CDR3 region: CASSQLDSYNEQFF.

The chain recombines TRBV5-6 with TRBJ2-7; as DNA is missing, the TRBD1 call by TCRdb cannot be tested. Germline V gene sequence: CDR1 SGHDT, CDR2 YYEEEE. The CDR3 length is 14 residues. The CDR3 is CASSLWRDRGSAYF.

The chain recombines TRBV7-6 with TRBJ2-7; TCRdb indicates TRBD1, and absent DNA this call remains unverified. The CDR3 has 14 residues. Germline CDR1 SGHVS, CDR2 FNYEAQ. Here the CDR3 reads CASSLVDRGYEQYF.

The gene calls are TRBV7-2 and TRBJ2-2. The length of the CDR3 is 15 residues. Germline CDR1 is SGHTA and CDR2 is FQGNSA. CDR3 residues: CASSFSIANTGELFF.

The chain's CDR3 is CAWTTGTSGSGDTQYF. This sequence joins TRBV30 and TRBJ2-3; TCRdb indicates TRBD2, and absent DNA this call remains unverified. CDR1 is GTSNPN and CDR2 is SVGIG in the germline V gene (reference sequence). The CDR3 has 16 residues.

This sequence joins TRBV4-2 and TRBJ2-2. The CDR3 runs to 17 residues. CDR1 and CDR2 (germline): LGHNA, YNFKEQ. CDR3 region: CASSRHEVGSLAGELFF.

The CDR3 protein is CASSPPAKNIQYF. The J gene is TRBJ2-4, the V gene TRBV28; TCRdb calls TRBD1, which cannot be checked without DNA. The germline gives CDR1 MDHEN, CDR2 SYDVKM. This CDR3 spans 13 amino acids.

The chain uses TRBV6-1 and TRBJ2-4; checking the TCRdb D call of TRBD2 is not possible without DNA. This CDR3 region has 15 residues. Germline V CDR1 and CDR2: MNHNS, SASEGT. This CDR3 reads CASRSLGGIKNIQYF.